The present entry profiles one T cell receptor (beta chain) with its context. What it binds is unknown. The data originate from a study of CD8+ T cells in alopecia areata. Study-level information: Treated patients took oral tofacitinib at 5 to 10 mg twice daily.

Sequencing relied on a cDNA template that was reverse transcribed from extracted RNA. Profiled with immunoSEQ multiplex PCR; TCRdb holds only in-frame clones, not every one. This table holds 90,000 to 120,000 clones, roughly 84% found once. Germline V lookup: CDR1 LGHNT, CDR2 FRNRAP. V was cut by 11 bases and J by 7 bases, with 17 bases left in between. CDR3 length equals 12 residues. Study-level results: One nonresponder makes the tie between baseline CD8+ expansion and response uncertain. Many expanded lesional clones persisted in scalp and blood during tofacitinib treatment. Whereas mice showed it more clearly, TCR sharing across patients was murkier, possibly because of HLA.

Treatment described: oral pan-JAK inhibitor, 5-10 mg twice daily. This chain uses TRBV12-5 with TRBJ1-1; D perhaps matches TRBD1 (5 bases). This TCR was recovered from a human donor with alopecia areata. The starting material was CD8+ T cells sorted from blood, obtained at week 24, from a patient treated with tofacitinib. The chain's CDR3 is CAGREDGGEAFF. Here the CDR3 DNA reads TGTGCTGGGAGGGAGGATGGGGGTGAAGCTTTCTTT.